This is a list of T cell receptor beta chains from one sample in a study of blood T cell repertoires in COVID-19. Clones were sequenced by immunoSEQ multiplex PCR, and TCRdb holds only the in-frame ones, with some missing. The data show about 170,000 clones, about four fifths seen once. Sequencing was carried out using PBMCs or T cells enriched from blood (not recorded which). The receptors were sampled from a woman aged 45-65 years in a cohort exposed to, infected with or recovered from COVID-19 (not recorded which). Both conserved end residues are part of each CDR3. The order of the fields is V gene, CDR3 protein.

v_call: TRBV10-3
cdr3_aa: CAISEEGAQPQHF

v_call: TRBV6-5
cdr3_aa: CASSRKTGQVNEQFF

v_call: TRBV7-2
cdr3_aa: CASSLVPRTGRNTIYF

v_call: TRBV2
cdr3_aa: CASSADTYTGELFF

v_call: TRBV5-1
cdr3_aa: CASSLAAGDEAFF

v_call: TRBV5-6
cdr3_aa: CASSNRRTGVEKLFF

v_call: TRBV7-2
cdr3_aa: CASSLSQGQVYEQYF

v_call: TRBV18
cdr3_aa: CASSPFGETQYF

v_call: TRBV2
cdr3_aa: CASRKDRSNTGELFF

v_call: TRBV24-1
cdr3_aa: CATSALRGDRRQETQYF

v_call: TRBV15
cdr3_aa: CATSREPRETQYF

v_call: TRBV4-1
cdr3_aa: CASSLVVLAGYTQYF

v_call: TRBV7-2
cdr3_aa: CASRQDSNQPQHF

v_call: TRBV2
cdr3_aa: CASSGNRGMNTEAFF

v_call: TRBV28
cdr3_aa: CASGVQGLNYGYTF

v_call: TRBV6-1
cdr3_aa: CASSARRTSGYNEQFF

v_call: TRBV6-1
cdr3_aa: CASSDSGSIVNEQFF

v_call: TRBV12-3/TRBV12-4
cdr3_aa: CASSPTGSNEQFF

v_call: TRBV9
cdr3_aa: CASSPRSGGWDEQFF

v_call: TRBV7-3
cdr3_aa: CASSLFRDNEQFF

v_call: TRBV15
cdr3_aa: CATSREGLAGHEQFF

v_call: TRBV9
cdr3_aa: CASSRLAGADTQYF

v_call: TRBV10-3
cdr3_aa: CAISDGGTSGDNEQFF

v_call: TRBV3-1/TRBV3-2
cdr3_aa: CASSQEGAGGQPQHF

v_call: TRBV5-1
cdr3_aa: CASRQGDRPGELFF

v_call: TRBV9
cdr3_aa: CASSVDSGNQPQHF

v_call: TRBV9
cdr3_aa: CASSPSGARAKNIQYF

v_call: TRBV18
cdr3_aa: CASSDDRDYGYTF

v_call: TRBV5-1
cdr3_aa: CASSSTRENTQYF

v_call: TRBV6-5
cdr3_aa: CASSYDRVRTEAFF